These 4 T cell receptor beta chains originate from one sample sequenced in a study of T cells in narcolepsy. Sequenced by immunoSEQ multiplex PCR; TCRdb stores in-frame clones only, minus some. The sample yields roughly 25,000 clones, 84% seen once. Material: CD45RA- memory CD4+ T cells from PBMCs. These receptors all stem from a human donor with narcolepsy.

CDR3 sequence: CASSLGLGAGGGELFF. The CDR3 DNA follows: TGCGCCAGCAGCTTGGGTTTAGGGGCGGGGGGCGGGGAGCTGTTTTTT. The genes are TRBV5-1 and TRBJ2-2; TRBD2 aligns across 8 bases. The CDR3 extends over 16 amino acids. Germline values: CDR1 SGHRS, CDR2 YFSETQ. V dropped 0 bases and J dropped 7; count of bases not matched to a gene: 8.

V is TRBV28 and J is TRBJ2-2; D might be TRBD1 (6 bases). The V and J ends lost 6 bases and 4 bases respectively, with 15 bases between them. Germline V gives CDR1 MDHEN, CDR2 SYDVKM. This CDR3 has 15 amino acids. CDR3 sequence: CASRSQGQSTGELFF. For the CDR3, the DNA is TGTGCCAGCAGAAGTCAGGGGCAGAGCACCGGGGAGCTGTTTTTT.

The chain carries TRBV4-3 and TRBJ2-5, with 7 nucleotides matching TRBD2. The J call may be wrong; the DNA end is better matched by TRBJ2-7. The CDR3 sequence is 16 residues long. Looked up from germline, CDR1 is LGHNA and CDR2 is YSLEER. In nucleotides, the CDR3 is TGCGCCAGCAGCCGGAAATACGGCGGGGGACCCTACGAGCAGTACTTC. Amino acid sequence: CASSRKYGGGPYEQYF.

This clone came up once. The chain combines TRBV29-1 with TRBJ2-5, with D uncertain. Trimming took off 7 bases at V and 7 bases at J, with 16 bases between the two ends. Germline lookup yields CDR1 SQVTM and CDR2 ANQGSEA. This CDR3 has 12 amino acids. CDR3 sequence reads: CSAGRGPGTQYF. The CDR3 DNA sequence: TGCAGCGCCGGAAGAGGCCCTGGGACCCAGTACTTC.